The 25 T cell receptor beta chains in this list originate from one sample, sequenced in a study of cytomegalovirus exposure and HLA in healthy donors. In the PCR, 60 Vbeta and 13 Jbeta primers were used. TCRdb's table, derived via immunoSEQ multiplex PCR, lists solely in-frame clones and lacks some. The table shows around 200,000 clones, with 55% to 65% occurring only once. Sequenced sample: PBMCs. The receptor source for this set is a man aged 35 to 55 in good health and CMV-seronegative.

This clone was seen only once. The gene calls are TRBV7-9 and TRBJ1-2; TRBD1 aligns across 9 bases. Trimming at V came to 0 bases and at J to 8 bases, leaving 7 bases not matched to a gene. CDR3 size: 15 residues. CDR1 is SEHNR and CDR2 is FQNEAQ in the germline V gene (reference sequence). DNA of the CDR3: TGTGCCAGCAGCTTAGCTGGACAGGGGTTTGGCGGCTACACCTTC. It encodes CASSLAGQGFGGYTF.

As regards this clone: Additional DNA sequences in this sample encode the identical CDR3. J is TRBJ2-7 and V is TRBV6-5; TRBD1 agrees at 9 bases. Germline trimming cut 5 bases from V and 1 base from J; bases unmatched to any gene: 3. CDR1 is MNHEY, CDR2 SVGAGI, per germline. The CDR3 length is 14 residues. CDR3 sequence (DNA): TGTGCCAGCAGTAGACAGGGGGGGTCCTACGAGCAGTACTTC. This gives the protein CASSRQGGSYEQYF.

This chain uses TRBV9 with TRBJ1-1; unclear D gene. The CDR3 consists of 15 residues. CDR1 and CDR2 (germline): SGDLS, YYNGEE. V gave up 0 bases and J gave up 6 bases, with 15 bases separating them. The CDR3 DNA sequence: TGTGCCAGCAGCGTAGATCCCGTTACTCCTGCTGAAGCTTTCTTT. Translation: CASSVDPVTPAEAFF.

V usage is TRBV27 and J usage is TRBJ1-1; 7 nucleotides match TRBD1. CDR3 length equals 14 residues. With 3 bases clipped from V and 2 bases from J, the junction kept 3 bases outside the gene matches. Germline lookup yields CDR1 MNHEY and CDR2 SMNVEV (reference sequence). CDR3: CASSFNRGNTEAFF. CDR3 nucleotides: TGTGCCAGCAGTTTTAACAGGGGCAACACTGAAGCTTTCTTT.

The gene calls are TRBV6-5 and TRBJ2-1, with TRBD1 matching over 8 bases. The CDR3 runs to 14 residues. Germline loops: CDR1 MNHEY, CDR2 SVGAGI. V was pared by 6 bases and J by 10 bases, with 11 bases of the junction left unmatched. The CDR3 DNA reads TGTGCCAGCAGGGATGGACAGGGATCAAGCGAGCAGTTCTTC. This sequence encodes CASRDGQGSSEQFF.

The chain joins TRBV5-1 to TRBJ2-2, with TRBD1 matching over 7 bases. This CDR3 comprises 15 residues. Germline trimming cut 3 bases from V and 7 bases from J; bases unmatched to any gene: 9. Germline CDR1 is SGHRS and CDR2 is YFSETQ. CDR3 region: CASSSRDSSFGELFF. DNA of the CDR3: TGCGCCAGCAGCTCCCGGGACAGTAGTTTCGGGGAGCTGTTTTTT.

This clone has more than one count but fewer than ten. The chain uses TRBV2 and TRBJ2-5, with D possibly being TRBD1 (5 bases). The germline V gene has CDR1 SNHLY and CDR2 FYNNEI. The length of the CDR3 is 14 residues. V was pared by 3 bases and J by 5 bases, with 13 bases between. The CDR3 here is CASSDGRTPETQYF. For the CDR3, the DNA is TGTGCCAGCAGTGATGGTCGGACACCTGAGACCCAGTACTTC.

This rearrangement joins TRBV7-2 to TRBJ1-2; no reliable D call. The CDR3 consists of 14 residues. V was trimmed by 3 bases and J by 1 base, leaving 9 bases between them. Germline V gene sequence: CDR1 SGHTA, CDR2 FQGNSA. The CDR3 DNA reads TGTGCCAGCAGCTTTCCGGGATTTAACTATGGCTACACCTTC. It specifies CASSFPGFNYGYTF.

This clone was recorded many times. The chain combines TRBV4-1 with TRBJ1-4, with a tentative D call TRBD1 (5 bases). The CDR3 length is 14 residues. CDR1 MGHRA and CDR2 YSYEKL come from the germline V gene. Trimming removed 1 base from V and 8 bases from J, with 11 bases in between. CDR3 sequence: CASSQGRGQEKLFF. As DNA, the CDR3 is TGCGCCAGCAGCCAAGGAAGGGGTCAGGAAAAACTGTTTTTT.

The gene calls are TRBV30 and TRBJ1-1; D is undetermined. Germline V gives CDR1 GTSNPN, CDR2 SVGIG (reference sequence). The CDR3 is 15 residues long. V gave up 3 bases and J gave up 0 bases, with 14 bases separating them. DNA for the CDR3: TGTGCCTGGAGACCCCCCGAGACAATGAACACTGAAGCTTTCTTT. Its protein is CAWRPPETMNTEAFF.

This clone has only a few counts. The gene calls are TRBV30 and TRBJ1-1, with D tentatively TRBD1 (6 bases). The CDR3 has 13 amino acids. The V gene lost 0 bases and the J gene lost 1 base, with 6 bases spanning the gap. Germline-derived CDR1 and CDR2 are GTSNPN and SVGIG (reference sequence). The CDR3 DNA reads TGTGCCTGGAGTGTACAGGGGAACACTGAAGCTTTCTTT. It yields the protein CAWSVQGNTEAFF.

The V call is TRBV5-4, the J call TRBJ2-7, with TRBD2 matching over 10 bases. Unmatched junction bases numbered 10, after V lost 0 bases and J lost 4 bases. The CDR3 length is 17 residues. The germline V gene encodes CDR1 SGHNT and CDR2 YYREEE (reference sequence). CDR3 region: CASSLGIAGGPFYEQYF. The DNA of the CDR3 is TGTGCCAGCAGCTTGGGAATAGCGGGAGGCCCCTTTTACGAGCAGTACTTC.

This clone was counted only a few times. V and J are TRBV28 and TRBJ1-1; D gene ambiguous. This CDR3 region has 14 residues. Germline CDR1 reads MDHEN; CDR2 reads SYDVKM. Trimming left V 8 bases short and J 4 bases short, with 17 bases between. The CDR3 spells CASWQTAAGTEAFF. CDR3 nucleotides: TGTGCCAGCTGGCAGACGGCCGCGGGCACTGAAGCTTTCTTT.

The J gene is TRBJ1-5, the V gene TRBV19; TRBD1 agrees at 7 bases. The ends lost 7 bases at V and 6 bases at J; junction bases unmatched: 9. CDR1 is LNHDA and CDR2 is SQIVND in the germline V gene (reference sequence). There are 14 residues in the CDR3. CDR3 bases: TGTGCCAGTACCCCGACAGGGAAGGCTCAGCCCCAGCATTTT. Translation: CASTPTGKAQPQHF.

The V call is TRBV28, the J call TRBJ1-2; D possibly corresponds to TRBD1 (5 bases). Trimming cost V 6 bases and J 1 base, with 6 bases left between them. CDR1 is MDHEN and CDR2 is SYDVKM in the germline V gene. The length of the CDR3 is 12 residues. CDR3: CASRQGNYGYTF. CDR3 bases: TGTGCCAGCAGGCAGGGTAACTATGGCTACACCTTC.

This clone occurred a few times. The chain carries TRBV28 and TRBJ2-7; TRBD1 matches 9 bases. V was clipped by 2 bases and J by 4 bases; unmatched bases: 3. The CDR3 consists of 14 residues. Germline CDR1 MDHEN, CDR2 SYDVKM. Here the CDR3 reads CASSLEQGAYEQYF. CDR3 bases: TGTGCCAGCAGTTTAGAACAGGGGGCTTACGAGCAGTACTTC.

The chain has TRBV2 and TRBJ1-2; D may be TRBD1 (5 bases). Germline lookup yields CDR1 SNHLY and CDR2 FYNNEI. CDR3 length: 14 amino acids. The V and J ends lost 4 bases and 5 bases respectively, with 14 bases between them. The CDR3 spells CASSAGDVLYGYTF. CDR3 coding DNA: TGTGCCAGCAGTGCGGGGGACGTTTTGTATGGCTACACCTTC.

The V and J genes are TRBV4-2 and TRBJ2-7; tentative D call: TRBD1 (6 bases). Trimming took off 0 bases at V and 4 bases at J, with 16 bases between the two ends. Germline CDR1 reads LGHNA; CDR2 reads YNFKEQ. The CDR3 has 16 amino acids. The CDR3 loop is CASSQDGGELSYEQYF. The CDR3 nucleotides read TGTGCCAGCAGCCAAGATGGGGGCGAGCTCTCGTACGAGCAGTACTTC.

This clone turned up a few times. The chain joins TRBV15 to TRBJ2-1; TRBD2 is a possible D gene (6 bases). This CDR3 has 16 residues. From germline, CDR1 is LNHNV and CDR2 YYDKDF (reference sequence). Trimming stripped 4 bases from V and 5 bases from J, with 18 bases between. The CDR3 here is CATSKTLADSHNEQFF. In nucleotides, the CDR3 is TGTGCCACCAGCAAGACACTAGCCGATTCACACAATGAGCAGTTCTTC.

The chain has TRBV6-6 and TRBJ2-5, with 9 positions matching TRBD1. With the DNA end fitting TRBJ2-7 better, the J assignment may be wrong. CDR1 is MNHNY and CDR2 is SVGAGI in the germline V gene (reference sequence). CDR3 length: 14 residues. This CDR3 reads CATIRDRDTYEQYF. The CDR3 region has the DNA TGTGCCACGATCCGGGACAGGGACACCTACGAGCAGTACTTC.

This chain links TRBV5-4 with TRBJ1-6, with a tentative D call TRBD1 (5 bases). This CDR3 has 15 amino acids. V was clipped by 4 bases and J by 5 bases, with 13 bases between them. In germline, CDR1 is SGHNT, CDR2 YYREEE (reference sequence). The CDR3 reads CASSIDSHHNSPLHF. The CDR3 DNA reads TGTGCCAGCAGCATAGACAGCCACCATAATTCACCCCTCCACTTT.

The J gene is TRBJ1-5, the V gene TRBV6-5; D is unclear. CDR1 and CDR2 (germline): MNHEY, SVGAGI. The CDR3 loop spans 15 amino acids. V lost 4 bases, J lost 0 bases, and 10 bases lay in between. CDR3 DNA: TGTGCCAGCAGTTTGTACAGTTATAGCAATCAGCCCCAGCATTTT. Translation gives CASSLYSYSNQPQHF.

Note on this clone: No DNA is shown, since the ends of the CDR3 on it are uncertain; the CDR3 is the one TCRdb lists. The rearrangement uses TRBV27 and TRBJ2-5; the table's D call TRBD2 went unverified against the DNA. The CDR3 sequence runs 14 residues, both termini included. CDR1 is MNHEY, CDR2 SMNVEV, per germline (reference sequence). The CDR3 loop is CASSSSTPWETQYF.

This clone was counted a single time. J is TRBJ2-4 and V is TRBV21-1; the DNA was not used to check the table's D call, TRBD1. TRBV21-1 is a recognized pseudogene. CDR3 length: 14 amino acids. DNA for the CDR3: TGTGCCAGCAGCAAGGGGACAATGAGGAACATTCAGTACTTC. Its protein is CASSKGTMRNIQYF.

This clone was seen a few times. The rearrangement uses TRBV5-1 and TRBJ2-5, with D possibly matching TRBD2 (6 bases). V was clipped by 4 bases and J by 5 bases, with 18 bases between them. The CDR3 is 15 residues long. Germline CDR1 and CDR2: SGHRS and YFSETQ. CDR3 loop: CASSPSGGASETQYF. CDR3 nucleotides: TGCGCCAGCAGCCCAAGTGGCGGGGCTTCGGAGACCCAGTACTTC.